These 18 T cell receptor beta chains came from one sample sequenced in a study of PD-1 blockade in mismatch repair-deficient tumors (dated by TCRdb to 2016 to 2017). The library was produced with the immunoSEQ multiplex PCR assay. Entries here come from immuneACCESS through TCRdb and include only in-frame sequences with V and J called. Some clones fail to appear in such tables; in the studies checked, an unresolved V gene covers under half of the shortfall, and the cause of the remainder is unknown. The sample table records around 16,000 clones; 80% to 85% of these occur just once. Clones ranked in the top ten supply nearly 3.5% of the sample. Here the sequenced sample was PBMCs, taken 4 weeks after starting pembrolizumab. These receptors were obtained from an adult with mismatch repair-deficient cancer.

The chain joins TRBV27 to TRBJ1-1; TRBD1 matches 10 bases. The CDR3 is 12 amino acids. Germline values: CDR1 MNHEY, CDR2 SMNVEV (reference sequence). With 5 bases clipped from V and 10 bases from J, the junction kept 4 bases outside the gene matches. The CDR3 region is CASSPRTGGAFF. The CDR3 DNA reads as TGTGCCAGCAGTCCACGGACAGGGGGAGCTTTCTTT.

The chain carries TRBV13 and TRBJ2-5, with TRBD2 identical over 9 bases. Germline V gives CDR1 PRHDT, CDR2 FYEKMQ (reference sequence). Losses at the gene ends were 3 bases for V and 5 bases for J; bases not matched to a gene: 4. The CDR3 consists of 14 residues. CDR3 sequence: CASSFASGMETQYF. CDR3 DNA sequence: TGTGCCAGCAGCTTTGCTAGCGGGATGGAGACCCAGTACTTC.

The sample holds a few counts of this clone. The chain combines TRBV11-3 with TRBJ2-7; TRBD1 agrees at 7 bases. Germline lookup yields CDR1 SGHNT and CDR2 YENEEA. The CDR3 is made up of 16 amino acids. Trimming removed 1 base from V and 5 bases from J; junction bases left unmatched: 11. CDR3 loop: CASSLAGAGGENEQYF. The DNA for the CDR3 is TGTGCCAGCAGCTTAGCTGGGGCAGGGGGAGAAAACGAGCAGTACTTC. The full variable domain, rest sourced from reference TRBV11-3 and TRBJ2-7, is EAGVVQSPRYKIIEKKQPVAFWCNPISGHNTLYWYLQNLGQGPELLIRYENEEAVDDSQLPKDRFSAERLKGVDSTLKIQPAELGDSAVYLCASSLAGAGGENEQYFGPGTRLTVT.

A few counts support this clone. The V and J genes are TRBV7-6 and TRBJ2-7; perhaps TRBD2 as D (6 bases). V was clipped by 1 base and J by 0 bases, with 16 bases between them. The CDR3 runs 17 residues. Per germline, CDR1 SGHVS and CDR2 FNYEAQ. This CDR3 is CASSLVPSGGASYEQYF. In DNA form, the CDR3 reads TGTGCCAGCAGCTTAGTTCCTTCTGGAGGGGCCTCCTACGAGCAGTACTTC.

The CDR3 protein is CASSYRSSGANVLTF. The CDR3 DNA sequence: TGCGCCAGCAGCTACCGTAGCTCTGGGGCCAACGTCCTGACTTTC. The genes are TRBV5-1 and TRBJ2-6; D uncertain. CDR3 length: 15 residues. Germline CDR1 reads SGHRS; CDR2 reads YFSETQ. V was clipped by 3 bases and J by 0 bases, with 7 bases between them.

The chain employs TRBV9 and TRBJ2-3, with D perhaps TRBD1 (5 bases). Trimming removed 2 bases at V and 6 bases at J, with 13 bases between. The CDR3 is made up of 14 amino acids. The V gene's germline CDR1 is SGDLS and CDR2 YYNGEE. DNA for the CDR3: TGTGCCAGCAGCGTGATAGGGGCTGAGGATACGCAGTATTTT. Translated: CASSVIGAEDTQYF.

The rearrangement joins TRBV28 to TRBJ2-7; a possible D gene is TRBD2 (5 bases). Germline CDR1 and CDR2: MDHEN and SYDVKM. The V gene lost 3 bases and the J gene lost 3 bases, with 18 bases spanning the gap. CDR3 size: 16 residues. Written as DNA, the CDR3 is TGTGCCAGCAGTTTTGGGTCGGGTGAGGGTATCTACGAGCAGTACTTC. This sequence encodes CASSFGSGEGIYEQYF.

The gene calls are TRBV25-1 and TRBJ2-3; D is perhaps TRBD1 (6 bases). Between the trimmed V and J ends, which lost 2 bases and 2 bases, there was a span of 11 bases. The germline gives CDR1 MGHDK, CDR2 SYGVNS. CDR3 length equals 15 residues. The CDR3 nucleotides read TGTGCCAGCAGTGAAGGCCAGGGGCTCACAGATACGCAGTATTTT. Translated: CASSEGQGLTDTQYF. The entire variable domain, with the rest obtained from reference TRBV25-1 and TRBJ2-3, is as follows: EADIYQTPRYLVIGTGKKITLECSQTMGHDKMYWYQQDPGMELHLIHYSYGVNSTEKGDLSSESTVSRIRTEHFPLTLESARPSHTSQYLCASSEGQGLTDTQYFGPGTRLTVL.

This rearrangement joins TRBV28 to TRBJ1-3; D is unclear. Germline V gene sequence: CDR1 MDHEN, CDR2 SYDVKM. The CDR3 sequence is 14 residues long. V was cut by 7 bases and J by 0 bases, with 10 bases left in between. The CDR3 DNA sequence: TGTGCCAGCACCAAGTTTAGCTCTGGAAACACCATATATTTT. Its protein is CASTKFSSGNTIYF.

The chain joins TRBV10-3 to TRBJ2-1, with D perhaps TRBD2 (6 bases). CDR1 and CDR2 (germline): ENHRY, SYGVKD. V was trimmed by 3 bases and J by 8 bases, leaving 14 bases between them. This CDR3 is built from 14 residues. CDR3 in amino acids: CAISDRERADEQFF. The CDR3 bases are TGTGCCATCAGTGATCGGGAGAGGGCCGATGAGCAGTTCTTC.

Only one count was recorded for this clone. This rearrangement joins TRBV11-2 to TRBJ1-2; 10 nucleotides agree with TRBD1. The CDR3 runs to 15 residues. The V and J ends lost 4 bases and 0 bases, in that order; junction bases with no gene match: 2. Germline V gene sequence: CDR1 SGHAT, CDR2 FQNNGV. The CDR3 sequence is CASSSDRGPNYGYTF. DNA of the CDR3: TGTGCCAGCAGCTCAGACAGGGGGCCTAACTATGGCTACACCTTC.

The chain couples TRBV11-1 to TRBJ2-2; the match to TRBD1 covers 10 bases. V shed 8 bases and J 7 bases; nucleotides not matched to a gene: 4. The CDR3 has 13 residues. In germline, CDR1 is SGHAT, CDR2 FQDESV (reference sequence). CDR3 bases: TGTGCCAGCGACAGGGGGCTGGGCGGGGAGCTGTTTTTT. Residues: CASDRGLGGELFF.

The V call is TRBV6-1, the J call TRBJ1-2; 7 nucleotides agree with TRBD1. This CDR3 comprises 15 residues. Trimming removed 6 bases from V and 2 bases from J; junction bases left unmatched: 9. Per germline, CDR1 MNHNS and CDR2 SASEGT. For the CDR3, the DNA is TGTGCCAGCAGCCTAAGGGGGGACAGCAACTATGGCTACACCTTC. Translated, it gives CASSLRGDSNYGYTF.

The chain is built from TRBV28 and TRBJ2-7; 7 bases match TRBD1. The CDR3 runs 18 residues. V lost 5 bases to trimming and J lost 3 bases; unmatched junction nucleotides: 19. Germline values: CDR1 MDHEN, CDR2 SYDVKM. The chain's CDR3 is CASSIYPPGTDTFYEQYF. CDR3 DNA sequence: TGTGCCAGCAGTATTTATCCTCCGGGGACAGATACCTTCTACGAGCAGTACTTC.

This clone was seen once. Mismatch with germline at one junction end may stem from a read error. Other DNA sequences within the sample encode an identical CDR3. J is TRBJ2-3 and V is TRBV7-9, with 10 bases matching TRBD2. From germline, CDR1 is SEHNR and CDR2 FQNEAQ (reference sequence). This CDR3 is 15 amino acids long. CDR3 sequence: CASSFSSGRVKGQYF. CDR3 coding DNA: TGTGCCAGTAGCTTTTCCAGCGGGAGGGTGAAGGGGCAGTATTTT. Together with reference TRBV7-9 and TRBJ2-3, the CDR3 gives the full variable domain: DTGVSQNPRHKITKRGQNVTFRCDPISEHNRLYWYRQTLGQGPEFLTYFQNEAQLEKSRLLSDRFSAERPKGSFSTLEIQRTEQGDSAMYLCASSFSSGRVKGQYFGPGTRLTVL.

The V gene is TRBV27, the J gene TRBJ1-4; 10 nucleotides match TRBD1. V trimming: 8 bases; J trimming: 7 bases; junction bases outside the gene matches: 4. The CDR3 extends over 13 amino acids. CDR1 MNHEY and CDR2 SMNVEV come from the germline V gene (reference sequence). The CDR3 loop is CASRQGASEKLFF. In DNA, the CDR3 is TGTGCCAGCCGACAGGGGGCGAGTGAAAAACTGTTTTTT.

V and J are TRBV15 and TRBJ1-6; TRBD1 agrees at 7 bases. Germline assignment: CDR1 LNHNV and CDR2 YYDKDF (reference sequence). CDR3 length equals 15 residues. With V trimmed by 1 base and J by 7 bases, 4 bases remained unmatched. Here the CDR3 DNA reads TGTGCCACCAGCAGAGCGACAGGGATGAATTCACCCCTCCACTTT. This sequence encodes CATSRATGMNSPLHF.

The chain employs TRBV19 and TRBJ1-1; D possibly corresponds to TRBD1 (5 bases). Deletions cut 3 bases from V and 3 bases from J, with 14 bases between. This CDR3 has 15 amino acids. CDR1 and CDR2 (germline): LNHDA, SQIVND (reference sequence). In DNA, the CDR3 is TGTGCCAGTAGTATGGACGGTCGGGGGGACACTGAAGCTTTCTTT. Translation gives CASSMDGRGDTEAFF. Looking up the rest from reference TRBV19 and TRBJ1-1 gives the full variable domain: DGGITQSPKYLFRKEGQNVTLSCEQNLNHDAMYWYRQDPGQGLRLIYYSQIVNDFQKGDIAEGYSVSREKKESFPLTVTSAQKNPTAFYLCASSMDGRGDTEAFFGQGTRLTVV.